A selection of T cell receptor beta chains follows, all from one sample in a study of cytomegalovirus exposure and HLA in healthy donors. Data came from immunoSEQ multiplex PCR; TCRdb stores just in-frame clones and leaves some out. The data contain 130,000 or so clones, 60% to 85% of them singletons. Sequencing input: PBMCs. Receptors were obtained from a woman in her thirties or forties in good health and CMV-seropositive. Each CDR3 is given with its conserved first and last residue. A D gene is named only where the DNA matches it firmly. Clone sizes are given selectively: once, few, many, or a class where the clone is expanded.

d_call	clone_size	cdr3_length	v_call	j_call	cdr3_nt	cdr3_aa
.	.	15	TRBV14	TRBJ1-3	TGTGCCAGCAGCCCTCGGGAGACCCTTGGAAACACCATATATTTT	CASSPRETLGNTIYF
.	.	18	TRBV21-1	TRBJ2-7	TGTGCCAGCGGCAAAGGTGGTGGGCCGACAGGCAGCTCCTACGAGCAGTACTTC	CASGKGGGPTGSSYEQYF
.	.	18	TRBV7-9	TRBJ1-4	TGTGCCAGCAGCTCCTCCCGGTCAGGGGAGAAGGCTAATGAAAAACTGTTTTTT	CASSSSRSGEKANEKLFF
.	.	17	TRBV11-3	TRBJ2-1	TGTGCCAGCAGTATGGGGACGGGACTCAGGCCAAACAATGAGCAGTTCTTC	CASSMGTGLRPNNEQFF
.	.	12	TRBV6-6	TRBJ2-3	TGTGCCAGCAGTGAGCTGGCAGATACGCAGTATTTT	CASSELADTQYF
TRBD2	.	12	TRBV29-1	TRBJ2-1	TGCAGCGCTAGCGGGACCAACAATGAGCAGTTCTTC	CSASGTNNEQFF
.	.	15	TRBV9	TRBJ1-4	TGTGCCAGCAGCGTTGGGGGGAGCGCTAATGAAAAACTGTTTTTT	CASSVGGSANEKLFF
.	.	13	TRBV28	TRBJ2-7	TGTGCCAGCACCCCGGGAAAATCCTACGAGCAGTACTTC	CASTPGKSYEQYF
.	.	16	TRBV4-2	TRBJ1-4	TGTGCCAGCAGCCAAGAGCGCTCCCAGGGATATGAAAAACTGTTTTTT	CASSQERSQGYEKLFF
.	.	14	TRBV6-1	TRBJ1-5	TGTGCCAGCAGCGTTGGGGGGGCAAATCAGCCCCAGCATTTT	CASSVGGANQPQHF
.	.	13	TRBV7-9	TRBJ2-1	TGTGCCAGCAGCTTATCAGTAAACAATGAGCAGTTCTTC	CASSLSVNNEQFF
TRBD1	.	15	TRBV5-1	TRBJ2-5	TGCGCCAGCAGCTTGGCAGGGACAGGGTTAGAGACCCAGTACTTC	CASSLAGTGLETQYF
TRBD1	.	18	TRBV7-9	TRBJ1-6	TGTGCCAGCAGCCGCGTTGTCGGCGTGACAGGGGATAATTCACCCCTCCACTTT	CASSRVVGVTGDNSPLHF
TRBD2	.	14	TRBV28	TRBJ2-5	TGTGCCAGCAGTGATAGCGGGAGTGAAGAGACCCAGTACTTC	CASSDSGSEETQYF
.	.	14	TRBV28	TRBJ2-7	TGTGCCAGCAGTTTATTAACTCTCCAGGGCGAGCAGTACTTC	CASSLLTLQGEQYF
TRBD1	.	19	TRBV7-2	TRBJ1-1	TGTGCCAGCAGCCCTACTATAACACAGGGGCCCTTACTGAACACTGAAGCTTTCTTT	CASSPTITQGPLLNTEAFF
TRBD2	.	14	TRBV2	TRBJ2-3	TGTGCCAGCAACAACGGGGGGACCACAGATACGCAGTATTTT	CASNNGGTTDTQYF
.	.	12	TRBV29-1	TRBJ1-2	TGCAGCGTTGAAATGGGGGCCAGTGGCTACACCTTC	CSVEMGASGYTF
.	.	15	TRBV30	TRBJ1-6	TGTGCCTGGAGTGATGTGCAGGTCTATAATTCACCCCTCCACTTT	CAWSDVQVYNSPLHF
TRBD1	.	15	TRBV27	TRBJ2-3	TGTGCCAGCAGTTTATTAGGACAGGGTGCAGATACGCAGTATTTT	CASSLLGQGADTQYF
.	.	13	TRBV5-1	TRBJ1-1	TGCGCCAGCGCGTTCATGGAGGGGAATGAAGCTTTCTTT	CASAFMEGNEAFF
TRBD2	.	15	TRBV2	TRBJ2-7	TGTGCCAGCAGTGTGGCGGGAGGGCAAACCTACGAGCAGTACTTC	CASSVAGGQTYEQYF
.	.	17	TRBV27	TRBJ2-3	TGTGCCAGCAGTTTAGGGCAGGGAGGAAGGGTCACAGATACGCAGTATTTT	CASSLGQGGRVTDTQYF
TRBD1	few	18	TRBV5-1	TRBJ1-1	TGCGCCAGCAGCGCTGTTGACAGGGCAACCTATAGGGACACTGAAGCTTTCTTT	CASSAVDRATYRDTEAFF
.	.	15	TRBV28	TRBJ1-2	TGTGCCAGCAGTCGAACAGGGCTTCGACCCTATGGCTACACCTTC	CASSRTGLRPYGYTF
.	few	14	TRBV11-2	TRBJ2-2	TGTGCCAGCAGCTCGAGCCCCTTCCCCGGGGAGCTGTTTTTT	CASSSSPFPGELFF
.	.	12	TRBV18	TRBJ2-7	TGTGCCAGCTCACCAGACTTATACGAGCAGTACTTC	CASSPDLYEQYF
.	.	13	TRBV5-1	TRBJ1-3	TGCGCCAGCAGCTTGACAGAGAGAAACACCATATATTTT	CASSLTERNTIYF
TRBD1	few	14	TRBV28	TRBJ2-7	TGTGCCAGCATTACAGGGACAGGAGTCTACGAGCAGTACTTC	CASITGTGVYEQYF
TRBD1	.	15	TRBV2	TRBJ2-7	TGTGCCAGTAGTGCGCTAGGGACAGGGGGCTACGAGCAGTACTTC	CASSALGTGGYEQYF
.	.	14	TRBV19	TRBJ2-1	TGTGCCAGTAGTATAGTGGCAGGCTACAATGAGCAGTTCTTC	CASSIVAGYNEQFF
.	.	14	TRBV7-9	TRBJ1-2	TGTGCCAGCAGCCCTCTAGGAGGGGCCCATGGCTACACCTTC	CASSPLGGAHGYTF
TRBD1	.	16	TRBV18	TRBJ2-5	TGTGCCAGCTCACCTCTCGTGACAGGGGGCCAAGAGACCCAGTACTTC	CASSPLVTGGQETQYF
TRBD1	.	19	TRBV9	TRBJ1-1	TGTGCCAGCAGCGAGGGTTCGGACAGGGGGCTACTTATGAACACTGAAGCTTTCTTT	CASSEGSDRGLLMNTEAFF
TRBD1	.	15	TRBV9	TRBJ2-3	TGTGCCAGCAGCGAGACAGGGGATATCGCAGATACGCAGTATTTT	CASSETGDIADTQYF
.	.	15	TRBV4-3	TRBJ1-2	TGCGCCAGCAGCCAAGCGCCCCAGGAAAACTATGGCTACACCTTC	CASSQAPQENYGYTF
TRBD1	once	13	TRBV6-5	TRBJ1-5	TGTGCCAGCAGCATCACAGGGGTTCAGCCCCAGCATTTT	CASSITGVQPQHF
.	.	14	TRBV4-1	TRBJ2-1	TGCGCCAGCAGCCAAGATTGGGGGCTAGGAGGGCAGTTCTTC	CASSQDWGLGGQFF
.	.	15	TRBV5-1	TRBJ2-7	TGCGCCAGCAGCTTATTCGAGGCCGGGAACTACGAGCAGTACTTC	CASSLFEAGNYEQYF
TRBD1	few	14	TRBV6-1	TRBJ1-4	TGTGCCAGCAGAATACAGGGGATTAATGAAAAACTGTTTTTT	CASRIQGINEKLFF
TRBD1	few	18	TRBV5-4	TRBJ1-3	TGTGCCAGCAGCAACCGGGACAGGGGCCTGTCCTCTGGAAACACCATATATTTT	CASSNRDRGLSSGNTIYF
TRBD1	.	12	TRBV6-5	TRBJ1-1	TGTGCCATCAGTGGGCAGGGGGAATTTGCTTTCTTT	CAISGQGEFAFF
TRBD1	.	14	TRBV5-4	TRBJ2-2	TGTGCCAGCGGACAGGTCGCGAACACCGGGGAGCTGTTTTTT	CASGQVANTGELFF
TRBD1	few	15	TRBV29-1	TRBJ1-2	TGCAGCGTTGTATACGGACAGGGGAGTAACTATGGCTACACCTTC	CSVVYGQGSNYGYTF
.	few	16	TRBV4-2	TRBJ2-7	TGTGCCAGCAGCCAAGTAGGTCAGGACACCTCCTACGAGCAGTACTTC	CASSQVGQDTSYEQYF
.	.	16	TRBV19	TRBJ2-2	TGTGCCAGTAGTCCCGGGAGTGGGGGGAACACCGGGGAGCTGTTTTTT	CASSPGSGGNTGELFF